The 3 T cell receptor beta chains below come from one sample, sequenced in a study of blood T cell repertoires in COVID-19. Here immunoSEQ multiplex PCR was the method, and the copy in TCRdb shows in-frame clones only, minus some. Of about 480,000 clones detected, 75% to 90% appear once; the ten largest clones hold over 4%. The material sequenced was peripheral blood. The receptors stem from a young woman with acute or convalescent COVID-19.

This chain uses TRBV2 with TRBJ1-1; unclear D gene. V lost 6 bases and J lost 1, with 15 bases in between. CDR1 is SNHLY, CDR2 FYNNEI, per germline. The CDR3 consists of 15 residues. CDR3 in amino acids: CASRVQLEPNTEAFF. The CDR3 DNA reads TGTGCCAGCAGGGTACAGCTTGAACCGAACACTGAAGCTTTCTTT.

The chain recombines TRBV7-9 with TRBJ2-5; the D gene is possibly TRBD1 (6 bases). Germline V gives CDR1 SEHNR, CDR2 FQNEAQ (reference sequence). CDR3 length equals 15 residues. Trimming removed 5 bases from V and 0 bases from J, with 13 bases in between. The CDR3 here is CASSHPRDNQETQYF. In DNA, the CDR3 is TGTGCCAGCAGCCACCCCCGGGACAACCAAGAGACCCAGTACTTC. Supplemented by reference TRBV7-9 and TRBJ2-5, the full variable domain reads DTGVSQNPRHKITKRGQNVTFRCDPISEHNRLYWYRQTLGQGPEFLTYFQNEAQLEKSRLLSDRFSAERPKGSFSTLEIQRTEQGDSAMYLCASSHPRDNQETQYFGPGTRLLVL.

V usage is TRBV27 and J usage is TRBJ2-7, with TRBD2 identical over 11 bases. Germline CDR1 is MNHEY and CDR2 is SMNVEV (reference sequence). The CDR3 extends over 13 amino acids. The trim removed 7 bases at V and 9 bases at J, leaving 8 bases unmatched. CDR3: CASKASGGFLQYF. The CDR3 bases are TGTGCCAGCAAGGCTAGCGGGGGGTTCTTGCAGTACTTC.